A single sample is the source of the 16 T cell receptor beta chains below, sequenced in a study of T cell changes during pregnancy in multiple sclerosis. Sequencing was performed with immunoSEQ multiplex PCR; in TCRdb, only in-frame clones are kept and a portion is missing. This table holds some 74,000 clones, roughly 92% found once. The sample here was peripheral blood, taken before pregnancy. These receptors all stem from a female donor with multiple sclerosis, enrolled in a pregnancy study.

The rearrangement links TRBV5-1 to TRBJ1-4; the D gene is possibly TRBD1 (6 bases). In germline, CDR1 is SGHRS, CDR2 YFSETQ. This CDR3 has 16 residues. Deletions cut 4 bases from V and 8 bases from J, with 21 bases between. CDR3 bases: TGCGCCAGCAGCCTATTCGGACAGACCGATAGGGAAAAACTGTTTTTT. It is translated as CASSLFGQTDREKLFF.

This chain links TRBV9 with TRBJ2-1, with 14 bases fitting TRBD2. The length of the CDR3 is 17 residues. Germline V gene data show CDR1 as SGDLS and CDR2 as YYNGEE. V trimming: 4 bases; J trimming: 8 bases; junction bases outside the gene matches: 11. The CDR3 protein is CASSPQGTSGRWDEQFF. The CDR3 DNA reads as TGTGCCAGCAGCCCCCAGGGGACTAGCGGGAGATGGGATGAGCAGTTCTTC. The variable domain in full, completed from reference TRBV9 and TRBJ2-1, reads DSGVTQTPKHLITATGQRVTLRCSPRSGDLSVYWYQQSLDQGLQFLIQYYNGEERAKGNILERFSAQQFPDLHSELNLSSLELGDSALYFCASSPQGTSGRWDEQFFGPGTRLTVL.

The CDR3: CASSSGRGPQHF. DNA for the CDR3: TGTGCCAGCAGTTCCGGACGGGGGCCCCAGCATTTT. The chain joins TRBV27 to TRBJ1-5; D not resolved. V was shortened by 4 bases and J by 9 bases, with 10 bases between the two germline ends. Germline V lookup: CDR1 MNHEY, CDR2 SMNVEV (reference sequence). The CDR3 extends over 12 amino acids.

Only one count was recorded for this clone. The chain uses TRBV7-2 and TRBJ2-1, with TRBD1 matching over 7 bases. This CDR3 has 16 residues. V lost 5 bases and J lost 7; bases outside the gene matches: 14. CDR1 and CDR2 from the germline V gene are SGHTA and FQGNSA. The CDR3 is CASSPKGAGPSNEQFF. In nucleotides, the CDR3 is TGTGCCAGCAGCCCAAAGGGGGCGGGTCCCTCAAATGAGCAGTTCTTC.

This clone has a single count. CDR3 sequence (DNA): TGTGCCAGCAGTTTATTGGCACGGAGCTCCTACGAGCAGTACTTC. Encoded protein: CASSLLARSSYEQYF. The chain combines TRBV27 with TRBJ2-7; D ambiguous. The germline gives CDR1 MNHEY, CDR2 SMNVEV (reference sequence). V was trimmed by 1 base and J by 0 bases, leaving 10 bases between them. The CDR3 covers 15 residues.

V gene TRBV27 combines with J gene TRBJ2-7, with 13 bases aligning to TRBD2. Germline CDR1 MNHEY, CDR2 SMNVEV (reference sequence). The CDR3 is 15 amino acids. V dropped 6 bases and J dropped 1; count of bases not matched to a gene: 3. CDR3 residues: CASRRTSGSSYEQYF. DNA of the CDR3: TGTGCCAGCAGACGGACTAGCGGGAGTTCCTACGAGCAGTACTTC.

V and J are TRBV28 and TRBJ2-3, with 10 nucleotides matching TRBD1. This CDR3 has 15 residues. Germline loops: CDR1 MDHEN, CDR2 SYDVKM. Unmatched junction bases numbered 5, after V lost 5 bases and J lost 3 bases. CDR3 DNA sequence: TGTGCCAGCAGTAGGACAGGGGGGAGAACAGATACGCAGTATTTT. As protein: CASSRTGGRTDTQYF.

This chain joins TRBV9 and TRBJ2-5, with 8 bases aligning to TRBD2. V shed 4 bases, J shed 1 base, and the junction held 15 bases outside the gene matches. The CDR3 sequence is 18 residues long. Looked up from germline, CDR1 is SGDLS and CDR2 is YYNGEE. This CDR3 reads CASSPRIAGNSPQETQYF. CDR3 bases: TGTGCCAGCAGCCCAAGAATAGCGGGAAATTCCCCCCAAGAGACCCAGTACTTC.

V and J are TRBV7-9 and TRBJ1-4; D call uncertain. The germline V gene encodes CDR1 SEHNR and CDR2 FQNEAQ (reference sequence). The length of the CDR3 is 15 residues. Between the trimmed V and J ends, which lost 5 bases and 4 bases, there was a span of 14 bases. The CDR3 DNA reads TGTGCCAGCAGCAGAGCGACGGAGTTTAATGAAAAACTGTTTTTT. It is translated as CASSRATEFNEKLFF.

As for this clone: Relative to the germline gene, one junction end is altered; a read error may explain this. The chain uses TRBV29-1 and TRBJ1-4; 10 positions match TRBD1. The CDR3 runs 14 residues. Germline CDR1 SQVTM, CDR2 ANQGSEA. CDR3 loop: CIVGDRGLSEKLFF. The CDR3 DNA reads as TGCATCGTTGGGGACAGGGGTTTGAGTGAAAAACTGTTTTTT.

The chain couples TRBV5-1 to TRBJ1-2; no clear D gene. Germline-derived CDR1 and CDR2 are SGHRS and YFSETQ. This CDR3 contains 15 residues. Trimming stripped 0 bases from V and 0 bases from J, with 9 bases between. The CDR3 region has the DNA TGCGCCAGCAGCTTGGCGGTGGGCACTAACTATGGCTACACCTTC. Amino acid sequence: CASSLAVGTNYGYTF.

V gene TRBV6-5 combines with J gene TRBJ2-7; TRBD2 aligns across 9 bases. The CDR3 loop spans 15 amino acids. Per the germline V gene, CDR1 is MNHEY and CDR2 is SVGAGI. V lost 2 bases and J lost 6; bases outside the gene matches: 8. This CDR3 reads CASSYGLAGHGEQYF. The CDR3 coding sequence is TGTGCCAGCAGTTACGGGCTAGCGGGGCACGGCGAGCAGTACTTC.

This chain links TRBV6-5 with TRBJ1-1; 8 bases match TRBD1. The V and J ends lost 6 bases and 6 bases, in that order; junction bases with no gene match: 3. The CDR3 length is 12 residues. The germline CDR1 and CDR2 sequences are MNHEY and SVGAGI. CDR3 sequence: CASRGQGAEAFF. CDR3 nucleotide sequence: TGTGCCAGCAGAGGACAGGGCGCTGAAGCTTTCTTT.

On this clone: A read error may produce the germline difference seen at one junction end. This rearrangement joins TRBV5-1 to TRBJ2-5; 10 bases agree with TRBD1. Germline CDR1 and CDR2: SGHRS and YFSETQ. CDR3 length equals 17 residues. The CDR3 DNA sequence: TGCGCCAGCAGTTTGGGGCCGACAGGGGGCATTGGAGAGACCCAGTACTTC. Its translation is CASSLGPTGGIGETQYF.

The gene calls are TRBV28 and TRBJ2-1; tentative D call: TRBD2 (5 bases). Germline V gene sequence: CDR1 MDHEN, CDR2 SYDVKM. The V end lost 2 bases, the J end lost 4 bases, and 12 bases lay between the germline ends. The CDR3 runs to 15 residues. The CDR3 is CASSLRTEGYNEQFF. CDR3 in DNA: TGTGCCAGCAGTTTAAGAACCGAGGGATACAATGAGCAGTTCTTC.

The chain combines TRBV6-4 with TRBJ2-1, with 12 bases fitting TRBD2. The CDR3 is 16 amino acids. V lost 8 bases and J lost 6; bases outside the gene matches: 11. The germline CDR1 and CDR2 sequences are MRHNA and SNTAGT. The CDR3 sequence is CASPKLAGGVPNEQFF. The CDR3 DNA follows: TGTGCCAGCCCTAAACTAGCGGGAGGAGTCCCCAATGAGCAGTTCTTC.